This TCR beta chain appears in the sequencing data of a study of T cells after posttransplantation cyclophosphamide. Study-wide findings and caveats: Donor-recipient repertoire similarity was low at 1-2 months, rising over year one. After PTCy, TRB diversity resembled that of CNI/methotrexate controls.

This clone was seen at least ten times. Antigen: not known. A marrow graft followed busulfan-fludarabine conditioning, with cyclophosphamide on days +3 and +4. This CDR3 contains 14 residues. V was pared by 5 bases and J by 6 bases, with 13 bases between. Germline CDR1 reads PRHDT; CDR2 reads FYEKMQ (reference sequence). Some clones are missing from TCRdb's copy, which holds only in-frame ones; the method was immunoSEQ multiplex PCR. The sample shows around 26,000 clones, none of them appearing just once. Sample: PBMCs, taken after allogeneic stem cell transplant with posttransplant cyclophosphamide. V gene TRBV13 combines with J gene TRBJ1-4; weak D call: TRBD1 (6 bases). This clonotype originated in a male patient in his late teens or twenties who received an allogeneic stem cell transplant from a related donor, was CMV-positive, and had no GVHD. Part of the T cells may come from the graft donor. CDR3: CASSLQGYDEKLFF. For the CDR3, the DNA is TGTGCCAGCAGCCTACAGGGATATGATGAAAAACTGTTTTTT.